This T cell receptor (beta chain) was documented in a study of blood T cells in healthy people across ages. Together with a sample-barcoded 5' primer, a J-beta primer mix was included in a second PCR lasting about 7 to 12 cycles. TCRdb itself ran the 5' RACE reads through MiXCR, one entry per CDR3 protein. The table records hundreds of thousands of distinct CDR3 sequences, under 40% of them present only once. This clonotype originated in a young man in good health. The sample taken for sequencing was blood.

CDR3 amino acids: CAISEGLQGGTEAFF. CDR3 nucleotides: TGTGCCATCAGTGAGGGCCTACAGGGGGGCACTGAAGCTTTCTTT. The genes are TRBV10-3 and TRBJ1-1; 8 bases line up with TRBD1. The germline V gene has CDR1 ENHRY and CDR2 SYGVKD. This CDR3 has 15 residues. With 2 bases clipped from V and 4 bases from J, the junction kept 6 bases outside the gene matches.